The 3 T cell receptor beta chains given below trace back to one sample, sequenced in a study of cytomegalovirus exposure and HLA in healthy donors. A multiplex PCR was run with 60 Vbeta primers and 13 Jbeta primers. The repertoire was sequenced with immunoSEQ multiplex PCR; TCRdb's copy has only in-frame clones and lacks some. The sample lists about 160,000 clones, roughly 75% seen once, with more than 2.5% in the top ten. Material: PBMCs. These receptor sequences come from a female donor in good health and CMV-seronegative.

This clone was seen a single time. The genes are TRBV28 and TRBJ2-5; tentatively, D is TRBD1 (6 bases). There are 14 residues in the CDR3. V was cut by 1 base and J by 4 bases, with 10 bases left in between. Germline CDR1 and CDR2: MDHEN and SYDVKM. The CDR3 nucleotides are TGTGCCAGCAGTTTATACAGGGAGCGAGAGACCCAGTACTTC. As protein: CASSLYRERETQYF.

The gene calls are TRBV28 and TRBJ1-5, with D maybe TRBD1 (5 bases). Per the germline V gene, CDR1 is MDHEN and CDR2 is SYDVKM. Trimming pared 2 bases from V and 7 bases from J, leaving 12 bases between. The length of the CDR3 is 14 residues. The DNA of the CDR3 is TGTGCCAGCAGTTTAGGGGGGACTGGCCAGCCCCAGCATTTT. Translation: CASSLGGTGQPQHF.

This chain joins TRBV5-6 and TRBJ1-1, with D unresolved. The CDR3 is made up of 13 amino acids. Germline V gene sequence: CDR1 SGHDT, CDR2 YYEEEE. Deletions cut 6 bases from V and 1 base from J, with 10 bases between. In DNA, the CDR3 is TGTGCCAGCACCGCTCGGTGGAACACTGAAGCTTTCTTT. Translation gives CASTARWNTEAFF.